The 6 T cell receptor beta chains presented below share a single source sample, sequenced in a study of beta chain features in type 1 diabetes. Study conclusions and caveats: For Type 1 diabetes patients, all four CD4+ subsets carried TCRB CDR3s that were moderately but significantly shorter.

Antigen specificity for these receptors is unknown. Every isolated RNA sample was fully reverse transcribed, so sequencing captured expressed TCRB transcripts. The table came from immunoSEQ multiplex PCR; TCRdb's copy has only in-frame clones and leaves some out. Here the sample spans about 660,000 clones, over 12% being singletons. Source material: naive CD4+ T cells from blood. The receptors come from a young man with type 1 diabetes.

This clone was seen a few times. The chain carries TRBV2 and TRBJ2-7; D ambiguous. V was shortened by 7 bases and J by 1 base, with 11 bases between the two germline ends. The CDR3 totals 13 residues. CDR1 and CDR2 from the germline V gene are SNHLY and FYNNEI. CDR3 amino acids: CASTMDGSYEQYF. The CDR3 DNA reads as TGTGCCAGCACCATGGACGGATCCTACGAGCAGTACTTC.

CDR3 DNA: TGTGCCAGCAGTACCCGAGGGGGTCGGTCTGGCTACACCTTC. Translating gives CASSTRGGRSGYTF. The genes are TRBV2 and TRBJ1-2; TRBD1 might be the D (6 bases). Trimming stripped 5 bases from V and 7 bases from J, with 17 bases between. The CDR3 is made up of 14 amino acids. Per germline, CDR1 SNHLY and CDR2 FYNNEI. Supplemented by reference TRBV2 and TRBJ1-2, the full variable domain reads EPEVTQTPSHQVTQMGQEVILRCVPISNHLYFYWYRQILGQKVEFLVSFYNNEISEKSEIFDDQFSVERPDGSNFTLKIRSTKLEDSAMYFCASSTRGGRSGYTFGSGTRLTVV.

The rearrangement uses TRBV2 and TRBJ2-7; D gene unclear. The CDR3 loop spans 12 amino acids. CDR1 and CDR2 (germline): SNHLY, FYNNEI. Trimming shortened V by 3 bases and J by 2 bases, and 5 bases separated the two germline ends. CDR3 bases: TGTGCCAGCAGTGACGGCGCCTACGAGCAGTACTTC. Translated, it gives CASSDGAYEQYF.

This clone has just a few counts. The chain has TRBV5-1 and TRBJ2-7; maybe TRBD1 (6 bases). This CDR3 has 15 amino acids. Germline V CDR1 and CDR2: SGHRS, YFSETQ. V lost 0 bases and J lost 4, with 14 bases in between. The CDR3 DNA follows: TGCGCCAGCAGCTTGGCAGGGGATGGATTTTACGAGCAGTACTTC. Translated, it gives CASSLAGDGFYEQYF.

Only a few counts were recorded for this clone. The chain links TRBV7-9 to TRBJ1-6, with D perhaps TRBD1 (6 bases). Looked up from germline, CDR1 is SEHNR and CDR2 is FQNEAQ (reference sequence). The CDR3 extends over 13 amino acids. V shed 11 bases and J shed 8 bases, with 16 bases lying between them. CDR3 residues: CADAGDGDSPLHF. The CDR3 coding sequence is TGTGCCGACGCAGGGGACGGAGATTCACCCCTCCACTTT.

This clone was observed a handful of times. The chain has TRBV27 and TRBJ2-5; D uncertain. Deletions cut 5 bases from V and 2 bases from J, with 9 bases between. Germline CDR1 is MNHEY and CDR2 is SMNVEV (reference sequence). This CDR3 contains 13 residues. In nucleotides, the CDR3 is TGTGCCAGCAGTGTCGACGGACAAGAGACCCAGTACTTC. Protein sequence: CASSVDGQETQYF.